This T cell receptor (beta chain) was obtained from a study of blood T cell repertoires in COVID-19. Looking at the study overall: Samples of COVID-19 (acute and convalescent) were obtained from the United States, Italy and Spain. From T cells, B-cell-depleted T cells, or PBMCs came the material, which was cDNA or gDNA.

In the original processing: Estimation of nucleated cell counts relied on the amplification of reference gene primers. Some clones are missing from TCRdb's copy, which holds only in-frame ones; the method was immunoSEQ multiplex PCR. V and J calls and clone size come straight from that table; D and trimming were deduced from the DNA. The data hold just under 80,000 clones, with 88% observed a single time. V trimming: 6 bases; J trimming: 4 bases; junction bases outside the gene matches: 8. Germline V gives CDR1 MNHEY, CDR2 SVGAGI. The CDR3 has 14 residues. The sequence came from a human donor in a cohort sampled during active COVID-19. The J gene is TRBJ1-1, the V gene TRBV6-5, with 7 bases identical to TRBD1. Sequenced input: peripheral blood. The CDR3: CASSRKQGFTEAFF. CDR3 DNA sequence: TGTGCCAGCAGCCGAAAACAGGGGTTCACTGAAGCTTTCTTT.